The clone carrying this TCR beta chain was found a few times. Its antigen is not known. A much larger clone sits a single nucleotide away, making a read error possible. This entry comes from a study of identical twins. General study findings and limits: Alpha sequences that were out-of-frame and twin-shared showed an excess of low generation probability.

MiXCR, applied by TCRdb to the 5' RACE reads, yields one record per CDR3 protein. The sample yields around 200,000 distinct CDR3 sequences, 9.4% seen once. Germline V gene sequence: CDR1 ENHRY, CDR2 SYGVKD. V shed 2 bases and J shed 2 bases, with 1 base lying between them. The CDR3 covers 11 residues. The clonotype comes from a young woman in good health. Sequenced: memory (CD45RO+) T cells sorted from blood. The rearrangement joins TRBV10-3 to TRBJ2-7, with unresolved D. The CDR3 loop reads CAISEAYEQYF. CDR3 bases: TGTGCCATCAGTGAGGCCTACGAGCAGTACTTC.